These T cell receptor beta chains were read from a single sample in a study of metastatic and nonmetastatic thyroid tumors. TCRdb reanalyzed the PCR reads with MiXCR. The sample records around 44,000 clones, 25% to 35% being singletons. The specimen was blood. These receptor sequences come from a male donor with papillary thyroid cancer or a benign thyroid nodule (not recorded which). Some clones in this sample may be carry-over from other donors' samples. Each CDR3 is given with its conserved first and last residue. A D gene is named only where the DNA matches it firmly. The listing skips clone size in some rows; elsewhere it reads once, few, many or a size class.

clone size	D gene	V gene	J gene	CDR3 DNA	CDR3 protein
few	NA	TRBV11-2	TRBJ2-1	TGTGCCAGCAGCTCAGTCCCTGTGGGATCCGGATACAATGAGCAGTTCTTC	CASSSVPVGSGYNEQFF
NA	NA	TRBV7-2	TRBJ1-2	TGTGCCAGCAGCCCCGACGGGTCCGCTAACTATGGCTACACCTTC	CASSPDGSANYGYTF
NA	TRBD2	TRBV5-1	TRBJ2-1	TGCGCCAGCAGCTTGGGGACTAGCGGGATTTTTGAGTTCTTC	CASSLGTSGIFEFF
NA	NA	TRBV6-1	TRBJ2-3	TGTGCCAGCAGTTTTTCCACAGATACGCAGTATTTT	CASSFSTDTQYF
few	NA	TRBV6-2/TRBV6-3	TRBJ2-7	TGTGCCAGCAACGGACTATCCCTCGTCGAGCAGTACTTC	CASNGLSLVEQYF
many	NA	TRBV4-1	TRBJ1-4	TGCGCCAGCAGCCAAGCCCCCGGGACCGGCTGGAAACTGTTTTTT	CASSQAPGTGWKLFF
few	NA	TRBV12-3/TRBV12-4	TRBJ1-6	TGTGCCAGCGGACAGTGGGGGAGCTCCTATAATTCACCCCTCCACTTT	CASGQWGSSYNSPLHF
medium-sized	NA	TRBV6-1	TRBJ1-2	TGTGCCAGCAGTGAGATAAGTCGGGGGTTCAGGGCCTATGGCTACACCTTC	CASSEISRGFRAYGYTF
NA	TRBD2	TRBV5-1	TRBJ2-3	TGCGCCAACAGCCCGGGGGTCGGGAGGGACGCGGATACGCAGTATTTT	CANSPGVGRDADTQYF
medium-sized	TRBD2	TRBV6-2/TRBV6-3	TRBJ2-1	TGTGCCAGCATAAGGTCTAGCGGGAGTCTCGATGAGCAGTTCTTC	CASIRSSGSLDEQFF
many	NA	TRBV18	TRBJ2-7	TGTGCCAGCCGAGAGACCGGGGCTGGTTACGAGCAGTACTTC	CASRETGAGYEQYF
NA	NA	TRBV2	TRBJ1-2	TGTGCCAGCAGGGCAGGCCGGGAGTATGGCTACACCTTC	CASRAGREYGYTF
few	NA	TRBV12-3/TRBV12-4	TRBJ2-7	TGTACCAGCAGTTTCGGGGTAGCGTTCTCCTACGAGCAGTACTTC	CTSSFGVAFSYEQYF
NA	NA	TRBV10-2	TRBJ2-7	TGCGCCAGCAGTGAGTCTTGGGCCTTCGAGCAGTACTTC	CASSESWAFEQYF
few	TRBD1	TRBV20-1	TRBJ1-2	TGCAGTGCTCACAGGGGAGTCTATGGCTACACCTTC	CSAHRGVYGYTF
NA	NA	TRBV20-1	TRBJ2-7	TGCTGTGCTAGAGATTCTAGCAGGAGCTCCTACGAGCAGTACTTC	CCARDSSRSSYEQYF
NA	NA	TRBV28	TRBJ1-2	TGTGCCAGCAAAGTTCATGGCTACACCTTC	CASKVHGYTF
many	NA	TRBV24-1	TRBJ2-5	TGTGCCACCAGTGATTTTGGGCAGGGTGGTGAGACCCAGTACTTC	CATSDFGQGGETQYF
NA	TRBD2	TRBV7-2	TRBJ2-7	TGTGCCAGCATCATTAGCGGGAGCCAGTCCTACGAGCATTACTTC	CASIISGSQSYEHYF
many	TRBD2	TRBV7-3	TRBJ2-1	TGTGCCAGCAGCTTTAGCGGGGGGGCGGGTAATGAGCAGTTCTTC	CASSFSGGAGNEQFF
NA	NA	TRBV2	TRBJ1-5	TGTGCCAGCAGTGATGTGGACAGCCTATGGAATCAGCCCCAGCATTTT	CASSDVDSLWNQPQHF
few	NA	TRBV5-1	TRBJ2-7	TGCGCCAGCAGCTTGGGGTGGTTTGTCGGCTACGAGCAATACTTC	CASSLGWFVGYEQYF
NA	NA	TRBV20-1	TRBJ2-7	TGCAGTGGAGACAGGTGGCCCTACGAGCAGGACTTC	CSGDRWPYEQDF
NA	NA	TRBV7-9	TRBJ2-2	TGTGCCAGCAGGTCAAGGGGGTATGACGCCGTGGAGCTGTTTTTT	CASRSRGYDAVELFF
many	NA	TRBV11-2	TRBJ2-7	TGTGCCAGCACTGTAGCCACGGGGGTAACTTACGAGCAGTACTTC	CASTVATGVTYEQYF
NA	NA	TRBV20-1	TRBJ1-1	TGCAGTGCTATACGGGGATTGAACACTGTAGCTTTCTTT	CSAIRGLNTVAFF
many	NA	TRBV5-6	TRBJ2-7	TGTGCCAGCAGAATATTTGGGAGCGATTACGAGCAGTACTTC	CASRIFGSDYEQYF
many	NA	TRBV6-5	TRBJ2-1	TGTGCCAGCAGTTACGGCTCCGGATCGGAGGGCCGGCAGTTCTTC	CASSYGSGSEGRQFF
NA	NA	TRBV5-1	TRBJ1-1	TGCGCCAGCAGACGAGGGACATACGGCACTGAAGATTTCTTT	CASRRGTYGTEDFF
NA	NA	TRBV20-1	TRBJ1-4	TGCAGTGCTAGACGCAGTTGGGCAGCTAATGAAAAACTGTTTTTT	CSARRSWAANEKLFF
NA	TRBD2	TRBV20-1	TRBJ2-2	TGCAGTGCAGACCCGAGCGGGGAGGGCTACACCGGGGAGCTGTTTTTT	CSADPSGEGYTGELFF
NA	TRBD2	TRBV11-2	TRBJ2-3	TGTGCCAGCAGCTTGGGACTAGCGGGGGGACCTAGCACAGATACGCAGTATTTT	CASSLGLAGGPSTDTQYF
many	NA	TRBV19	TRBJ1-3	TGTGCCAGTGGAATACAGGGCTCTGGAAACACCATATATTTT	CASGIQGSGNTIYF